This TCR beta chain was found in a study of shared clonotypes between healthy human individuals. The V gene's germline CDR1 is SGHDN and CDR2 FVKESK. The CDR3 has 12 residues. About this clone itself: A far larger clone is a single base away, which makes a read error likely. The sample holds other DNA sequences that translate to the same CDR3.

Method: immunoSEQ multiplex PCR; TCRdb's copy keeps in-frame clones and lacks some. Of approximately 440,000 clones detected, 75% to 80% appear once; the ten largest clones hold 12%. The origin of this receptor is a woman aged 40 to 49 in good health. Some clones in this sample may be carry-over from other donors' samples. V gene TRBV14 combines with J gene TRBJ2-5; tentative D call: TRBD2 (6 bases). The J call is in doubt because the DNA end fits TRBJ2-7 better. The specimen was PBMCs. This chain's CDR3 is CASGRSSYEQYF. The CDR3 bases are TGTGCCAGCGGGAGGAGCTCCTACGAGCAGTACTTC.